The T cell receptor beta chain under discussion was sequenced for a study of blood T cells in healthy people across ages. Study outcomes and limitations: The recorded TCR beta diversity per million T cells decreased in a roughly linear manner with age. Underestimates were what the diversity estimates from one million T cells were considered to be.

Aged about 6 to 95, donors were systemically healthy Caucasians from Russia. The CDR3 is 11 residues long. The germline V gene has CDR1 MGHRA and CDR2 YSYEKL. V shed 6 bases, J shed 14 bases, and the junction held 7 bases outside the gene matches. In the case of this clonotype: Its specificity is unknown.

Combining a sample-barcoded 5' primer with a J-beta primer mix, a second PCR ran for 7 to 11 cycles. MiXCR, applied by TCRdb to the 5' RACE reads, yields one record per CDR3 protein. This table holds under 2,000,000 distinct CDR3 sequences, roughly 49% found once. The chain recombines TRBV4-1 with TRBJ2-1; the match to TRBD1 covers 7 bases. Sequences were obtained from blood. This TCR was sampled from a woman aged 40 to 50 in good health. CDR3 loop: CASRRDRVKFF. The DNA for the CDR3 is TGCGCCAGCAGGCGCGACAGGGTAAAGTTCTTC.